Listed here are 13 T cell receptor beta chains from one sample, sequenced in a study of post-analysis software for immune sequencing data. Study-wide results and caveats: When patients were compared with controls, a handful of TRBV segments were more frequent, TRBV5-6, TRBV5-1 and TRBV20-1 among them.

Carried by the TCR beta cDNA libraries were unique molecular identifiers. TCRdb used MiXCR to reprocess the PCR reads, holding one entry per CDR3 protein. Here the sample spans roughly 700,000 distinct CDR3 sequences, roughly 27% being singletons. Their antigens remain unidentified. Sample: blood. Receptor source: a girl aged 10 to 17 with multiple sclerosis.

The gene calls are TRBV27 and TRBJ1-1, with D possibly matching TRBD1 (5 bases). Looked up from germline, CDR1 is MNHEY and CDR2 is SMNVEV (reference sequence). With 4 bases removed from V and 5 bases from J, the gap between germline ends came to 11 bases. CDR3 length: 13 amino acids. The CDR3 DNA reads as TGTGCCAGCAGTTGGGGGACGTCAACTGAAGCTTTCTTT. This codes for CASSWGTSTEAFF.

The V call is TRBV7-9, the J call TRBJ2-7, with 8 bases that match TRBD1. The V gene end was trimmed by 5 bases and the J gene end by 12 bases; junction bases not matched to a gene: 9. Germline V gives CDR1 SEHNR, CDR2 FQNEAQ (reference sequence). This CDR3 is 12 amino acids long. The CDR3 spells CASSRDTGTGYF. The CDR3 DNA sequence: TGTGCCAGCAGCCGAGATACCGGGACAGGGTACTTC.

This clonotype has a handful of counts. The chain couples TRBV7-2 to TRBJ1-5; D is perhaps TRBD1 (5 bases). Trimming removed 5 bases at V and 7 bases at J, with 15 bases between. Germline loops: CDR1 SGHTA, CDR2 FQGNSA. This CDR3 region has 14 residues. CDR3 DNA: TGTGCCAGCAGCCTCAGGGCTGGAGGGCAGCCCCAGCATTTT. This translates into CASSLRAGGQPQHF.

J is TRBJ2-4 and V is TRBV20-1; 10 bases agree with TRBD1. V trimming: 3 bases; J trimming: 3 bases; junction bases outside the gene matches: 5. CDR1 is DFQATT, CDR2 SNEGSKA, per germline (reference sequence). The CDR3 loop spans 15 amino acids. CDR3 loop: CSARGTGVGKNIQYF. Written as DNA, the CDR3 is TGCAGTGCTAGGGGGACAGGGGTGGGCAAAAACATTCAGTACTTC.

The chain uses TRBV4-1 and TRBJ1-5; TRBD1 is a possible D gene (5 bases). Germline loops: CDR1 MGHRA, CDR2 YSYEKL. CDR3 length: 16 amino acids. Trimming cost V 0 bases and J 5 bases, with 14 bases left between them. The CDR3 DNA is TGCGCCAGCAGCCAAGAATGGGGCGGGGTTGATCAGCCCCAGCATTTT. The encoded protein is CASSQEWGGVDQPQHF.

The chain carries TRBV4-1 and TRBJ1-5; a possible D gene is TRBD1 (5 bases). The CDR3 spans 14 residues. Germline CDR1 reads MGHRA; CDR2 reads YSYEKL. V lost 1 base, J lost 7 bases, and 11 bases lay in between. CDR3 in DNA: TGCGCCAGCAGCCAAGGACAGCATCAGCAGCCCCAGCATTTT. Its protein product is CASSQGQHQQPQHF.

The rearrangement joins TRBV5-1 to TRBJ2-1; TRBD2 agrees at 11 bases. V shed 2 bases and J 0 bases; nucleotides not matched to a gene: 10. Germline CDR1 is SGHRS and CDR2 is YFSETQ. The CDR3 totals 19 residues. Here the CDR3 reads CASSFGLAGVQSSYNEQFF. As DNA, the CDR3 is TGCGCCAGCAGCTTTGGACTAGCGGGCGTCCAGAGCTCCTACAATGAGCAGTTCTTC.

The table lists this clonotype with a few counts. V and J are TRBV7-2 and TRBJ2-7, with 9 bases lining up with TRBD2. With V trimmed by 0 bases and J by 6 bases, 12 bases remained unmatched. Germline-derived CDR1 and CDR2 are SGHTA and FQGNSA. This CDR3 is built from 17 residues. The CDR3 DNA follows: TGTGCCAGCAGCTTAGCCGTAGCGGGAGATGTCACTTTCGAGCAGTACTTC. Protein sequence: CASSLAVAGDVTFEQYF.

To note about this clonotype: A much larger clone differs from this one at a single base, so this may be a read error. The chain employs TRBV4-3 and TRBJ2-5, with 8 bases identical to TRBD1. Looked up from germline, CDR1 is LGHNA and CDR2 is YSLEER. Losses at the gene ends were 4 bases for V and 11 bases for J; bases not matched to a gene: 12. The CDR3 covers 14 residues. For the CDR3, the DNA is TGCGCCAGCAGCCGCAACAGGGGGTACAATGAGCAGTACTTC. Translated: CASSRNRGYNEQYF.

Comment on this clonotype: Compared with germline, one end of the junction differs, possibly owing to a read error. V and J are TRBV15 and TRBJ2-7; possibly TRBD2 for D (6 bases). From germline, CDR1 is LNHNV and CDR2 YYDKDF (reference sequence). The CDR3 totals 14 residues. CDR3 sequence: CAASRDREAYEQYF. The CDR3 nucleotides read TGTGCCGCCAGCAGAGATAGGGAGGCTTACGAGCAGTACTTC.

V usage is TRBV6-6 and J usage is TRBJ1-5, with D unclear. Germline CDR1 reads MNHNY; CDR2 reads SVGAGI (reference sequence). The CDR3 length is 16 residues. V lost 0 bases and J 5 bases, leaving 14 bases between the germline ends. The CDR3 DNA is TGTGCCAGCAGTTACTCGACGCACTCCCGGCATCAGCCCCAGCATTTT. Translated: CASSYSTHSRHQPQHF.

The rearrangement joins TRBV24-1 to TRBJ1-2; D perhaps matches TRBD1 (6 bases). The length of the CDR3 is 14 residues. V lost 6 bases, J lost 8 bases, and 18 bases lay in between. The germline V gene encodes CDR1 KGHDR and CDR2 SFDVKD. CDR3 in DNA: TGTGCCACCAGTTCAACAGGGAGAGATCCGGGCTACACCTTC. Its protein product is CATSSTGRDPGYTF.

The gene calls are TRBV4-3 and TRBJ2-1, with 10 nucleotides matching TRBD1. Germline CDR1 is LGHNA and CDR2 is YSLEER. Trimming removed 3 bases from V and 13 bases from J; junction bases left unmatched: 12. CDR3 size: 15 residues. CDR3 DNA: TGCGCCAGCAGCCAGGGGACAGGGGTATTGGAGACCCAGTTCTTC. Translating it yields CASSQGTGVLETQFF.